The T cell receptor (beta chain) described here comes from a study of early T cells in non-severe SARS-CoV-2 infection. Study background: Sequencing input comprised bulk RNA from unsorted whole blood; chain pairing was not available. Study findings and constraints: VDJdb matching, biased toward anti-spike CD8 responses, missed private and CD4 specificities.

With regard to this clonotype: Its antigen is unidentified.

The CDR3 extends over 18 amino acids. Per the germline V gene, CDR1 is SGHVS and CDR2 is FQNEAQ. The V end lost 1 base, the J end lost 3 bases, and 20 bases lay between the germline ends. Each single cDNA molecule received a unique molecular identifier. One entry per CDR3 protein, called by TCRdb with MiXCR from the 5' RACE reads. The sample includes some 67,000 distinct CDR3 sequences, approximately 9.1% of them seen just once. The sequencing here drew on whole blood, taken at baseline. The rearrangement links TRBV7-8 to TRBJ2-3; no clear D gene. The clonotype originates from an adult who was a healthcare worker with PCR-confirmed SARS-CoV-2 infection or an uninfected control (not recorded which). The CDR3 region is CASSLDRMRPLKTDTQYF. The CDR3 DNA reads TGTGCCAGCAGCTTAGATCGGATGCGGCCCCTCAAAACAGATACGCAGTATTTT.